This record concerns one T cell receptor (beta chain) sequence. The antigen remains undetermined. Every donor gave around 10 milliliters of peripheral blood. This record belongs to a study of blood T cells in healthy people across ages. The study, taken as a whole, reports: Observed TCR beta diversity per million T cells went down as age went up. This fall followed a roughly linear course with age. The long-lived group displayed more naive CD4+ cells, plus higher diversity, than the aged donors did.

A second PCR of 7 to 11 cycles used a sample-barcoded 5' primer and a J-beta primer mix. MiXCR was run by TCRdb on the 5' RACE reads, yielding one entry per CDR3 protein. This table holds 850,000 or so distinct CDR3 sequences, more than 25% found once. CDR3 length: 16 amino acids. CDR1 and CDR2 from the germline V gene are DFQATT and SNEGSKA (reference sequence). The junction had 8 bases not matched to a gene; V was cut back by 3 bases and J by 1 base. The V call is TRBV20-1, the J call TRBJ2-2, with 7 bases that match TRBD2. The specimen was blood. The receptor was derived from a woman of 80 years or more in good health. CDR3 amino acids: CSARDGGSGNTGELFF. The CDR3, as DNA: TGCAGTGCTAGGGACGGCGGGAGTGGGAACACCGGGGAGCTGTTTTTT.